This TCR beta chain was documented in a study of blood T cell repertoires in COVID-19. Looking at the study overall: T cells, B-cell-depleted T cells, or PBMCs supplied cDNA or gDNA.

Clones were sequenced by immunoSEQ multiplex PCR, and TCRdb holds only the in-frame ones, with some missing. This table has roughly 270,000 clones, about 85% appearing once. Trimming left V 4 bases short and J 2 bases short, with 13 bases between. The CDR3 covers 14 residues. CDR1 and CDR2 from the germline V gene are SGHNT and YYREEE (reference sequence). Living in about two dozen US areas, the participants were between roughly 18 and 89 years of age. Donors were grouped by their self-reported clinical history. Cohort 3 donors counted as recovered after two negative PCRs, clearance, or resolved symptoms. This clone appeared once.

V is TRBV5-4 and J is TRBJ2-7, with D possibly matching TRBD2 (6 bases). The specimen was PBMCs or T cells enriched from blood (not recorded which). The origin of this receptor is a woman aged 45-65 years who had recovered from COVID-19. The CDR3 coding sequence is TGTGCCAGCAGCCGTCGGGGCGGGGCCTACGAGCAGTACTTC. Translated, it gives CASSRRGGAYEQYF.